Listed here are 4 T cell receptor beta chains from one sample, sequenced in a study of blood T cell repertoires in COVID-19. Profiling relied on immunoSEQ multiplex PCR, and the TCRdb table lists in-frame clones only, not all of them. The sample shows 25,000 to 35,000 clones, around 87% of them seen only once. Sample: peripheral blood. The receptors were gathered from a human donor in a cohort sampled during active COVID-19. The donor label of this sample is uncertain.

This clone was observed a single time. The V and J genes are TRBV7-9 and TRBJ2-1, with TRBD2 identical over 8 bases. The CDR3 length is 15 residues. V was pared by 4 bases and J by 8 bases, with 10 bases of the junction left unmatched. CDR1 is SEHNR, CDR2 FQNEAQ, per germline (reference sequence). This chain's CDR3 is CASSWGAGAEDEQFF. The CDR3 bases are TGTGCCAGCAGCTGGGGAGCGGGAGCGGAGGATGAGCAGTTCTTC.

V gene TRBV30 combines with J gene TRBJ2-7, with D possibly matching TRBD1 (5 bases). Germline lookup yields CDR1 GTSNPN and CDR2 SVGIG (reference sequence). This CDR3 has 14 residues. V lost 1 base to trimming and J lost 6 bases, with 16 bases between them. The CDR3 DNA reads as TGTGCCTGGAGTGGGGGCCAGTTACGAGCCGAGCAGTACTTC. Its protein product is CAWSGGQLRAEQYF.

The V call is TRBV11-2, the J call TRBJ2-1; 10 nucleotides match TRBD2. Trimming cost V 5 bases and J 2 bases; bases outside gene matches: 3. This CDR3 has 15 amino acids. Germline V gene data show CDR1 as SGHAT and CDR2 as FQNNGV. In DNA form, the CDR3 reads TGTGCCAGCAGCCTACTAGCGGGAACCTACAATGAGCAGTTCTTC. This encodes CASSLLAGTYNEQFF.

This clone was found once. The V gene is TRBV5-1, the J gene TRBJ2-5; the D gene is possibly TRBD2 (6 bases). Per the germline V gene, CDR1 is SGHRS and CDR2 is YFSETQ. Trimming pared 8 bases from V and 4 bases from J, leaving 15 bases between. The CDR3 sequence is 13 residues long. The CDR3 here is CARSAGTIETQYF. The CDR3 DNA is TGCGCCAGGAGCGCGGGGACGATAGAGACCCAGTACTTC.